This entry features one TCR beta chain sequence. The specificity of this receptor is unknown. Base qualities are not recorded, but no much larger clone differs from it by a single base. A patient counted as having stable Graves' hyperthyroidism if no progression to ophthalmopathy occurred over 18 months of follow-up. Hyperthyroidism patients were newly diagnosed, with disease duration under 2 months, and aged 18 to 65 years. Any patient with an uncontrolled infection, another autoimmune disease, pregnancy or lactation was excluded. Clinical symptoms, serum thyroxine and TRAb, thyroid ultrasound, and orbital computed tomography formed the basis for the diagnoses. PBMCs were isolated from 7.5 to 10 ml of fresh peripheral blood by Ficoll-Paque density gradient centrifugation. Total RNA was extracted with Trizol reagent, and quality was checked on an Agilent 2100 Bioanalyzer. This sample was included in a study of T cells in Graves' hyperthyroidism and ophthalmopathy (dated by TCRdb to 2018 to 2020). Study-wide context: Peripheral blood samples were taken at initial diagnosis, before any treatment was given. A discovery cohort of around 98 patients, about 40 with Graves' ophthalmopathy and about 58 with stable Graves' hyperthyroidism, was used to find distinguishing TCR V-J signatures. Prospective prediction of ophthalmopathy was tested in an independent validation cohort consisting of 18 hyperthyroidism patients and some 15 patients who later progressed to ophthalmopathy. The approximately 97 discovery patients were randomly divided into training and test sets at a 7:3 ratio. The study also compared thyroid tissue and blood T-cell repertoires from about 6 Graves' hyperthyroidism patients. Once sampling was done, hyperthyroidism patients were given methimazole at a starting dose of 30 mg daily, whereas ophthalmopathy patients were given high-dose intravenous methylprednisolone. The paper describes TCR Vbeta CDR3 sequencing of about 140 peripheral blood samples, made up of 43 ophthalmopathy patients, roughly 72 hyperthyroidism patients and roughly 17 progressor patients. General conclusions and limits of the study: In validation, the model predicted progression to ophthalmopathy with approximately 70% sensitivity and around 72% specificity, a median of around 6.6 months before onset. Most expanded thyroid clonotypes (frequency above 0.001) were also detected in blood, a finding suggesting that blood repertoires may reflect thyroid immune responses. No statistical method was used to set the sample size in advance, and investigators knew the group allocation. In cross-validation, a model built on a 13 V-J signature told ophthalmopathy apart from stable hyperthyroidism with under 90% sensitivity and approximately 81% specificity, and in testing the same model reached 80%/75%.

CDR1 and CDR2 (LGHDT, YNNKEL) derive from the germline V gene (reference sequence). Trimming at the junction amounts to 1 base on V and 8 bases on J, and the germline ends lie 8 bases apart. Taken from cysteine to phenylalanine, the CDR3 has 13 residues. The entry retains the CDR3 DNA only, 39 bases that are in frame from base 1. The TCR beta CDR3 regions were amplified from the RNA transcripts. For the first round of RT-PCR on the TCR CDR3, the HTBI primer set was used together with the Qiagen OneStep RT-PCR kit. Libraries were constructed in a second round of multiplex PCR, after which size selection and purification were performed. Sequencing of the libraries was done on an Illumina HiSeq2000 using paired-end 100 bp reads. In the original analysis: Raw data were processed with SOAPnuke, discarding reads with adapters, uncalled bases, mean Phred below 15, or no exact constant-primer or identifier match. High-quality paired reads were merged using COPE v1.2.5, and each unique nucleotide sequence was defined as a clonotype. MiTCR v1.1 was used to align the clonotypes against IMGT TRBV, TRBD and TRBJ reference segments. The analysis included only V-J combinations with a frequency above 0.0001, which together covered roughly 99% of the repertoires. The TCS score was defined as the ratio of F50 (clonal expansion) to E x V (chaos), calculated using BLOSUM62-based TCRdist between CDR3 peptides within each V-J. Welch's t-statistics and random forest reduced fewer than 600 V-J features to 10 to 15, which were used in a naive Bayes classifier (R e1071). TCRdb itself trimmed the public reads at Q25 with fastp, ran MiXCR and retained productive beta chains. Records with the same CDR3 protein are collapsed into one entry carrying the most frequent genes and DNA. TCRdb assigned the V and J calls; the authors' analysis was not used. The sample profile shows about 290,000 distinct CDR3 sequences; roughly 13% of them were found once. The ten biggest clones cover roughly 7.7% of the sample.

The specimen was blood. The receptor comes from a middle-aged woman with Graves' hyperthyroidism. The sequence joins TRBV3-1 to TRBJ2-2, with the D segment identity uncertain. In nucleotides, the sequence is TGTGCCAGCAGCCAAGGACTCCTGGGGGAGCTGTTTTTT. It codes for CASSQGLLGELFF.